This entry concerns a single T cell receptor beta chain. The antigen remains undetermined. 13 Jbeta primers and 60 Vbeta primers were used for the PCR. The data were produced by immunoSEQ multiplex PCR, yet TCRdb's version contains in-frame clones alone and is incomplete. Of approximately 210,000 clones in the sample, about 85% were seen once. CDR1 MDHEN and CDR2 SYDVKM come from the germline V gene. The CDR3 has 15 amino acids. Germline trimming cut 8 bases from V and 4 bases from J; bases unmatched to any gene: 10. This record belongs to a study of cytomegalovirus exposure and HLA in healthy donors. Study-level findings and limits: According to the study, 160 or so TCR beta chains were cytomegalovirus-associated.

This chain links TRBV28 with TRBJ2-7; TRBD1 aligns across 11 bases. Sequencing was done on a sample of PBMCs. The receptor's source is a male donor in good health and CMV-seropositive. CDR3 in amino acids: CASYLRGQGAYEQYF. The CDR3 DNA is TGTGCCAGCTATCTTCGAGGACAGGGGGCTTACGAGCAGTACTTC.